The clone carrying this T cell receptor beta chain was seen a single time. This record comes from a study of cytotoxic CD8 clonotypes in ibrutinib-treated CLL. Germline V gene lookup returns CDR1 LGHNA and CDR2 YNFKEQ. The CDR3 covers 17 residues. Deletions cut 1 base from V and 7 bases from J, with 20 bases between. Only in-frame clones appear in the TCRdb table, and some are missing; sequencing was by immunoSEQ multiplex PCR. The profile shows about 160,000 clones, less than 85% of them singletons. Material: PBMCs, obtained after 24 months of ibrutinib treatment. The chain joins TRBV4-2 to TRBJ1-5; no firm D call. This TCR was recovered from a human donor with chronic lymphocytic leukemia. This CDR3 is CASSQALALGYGQPQHF. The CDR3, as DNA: TGTGCCAGCAGCCAAGCTTTGGCTTTAGGGTACGGACAGCCCCAGCATTTT.